These T cell receptor beta chains were read from a single sample in a study of T-cell memory formation after mild COVID-19. TCRdb used MiXCR to reprocess the 5' RACE reads, holding one entry per CDR3 protein. The repertoire holds approximately 60,000 distinct CDR3 sequences, with more than 8% as singletons. The sample taken for sequencing was PBMCs or a T cell subset sorted from them (not recorded which). Receptor source: a young man who had mild COVID-19 (a few samples of this study predate the infection). Cell type and time point are not known. CDR3s include the opening cysteine and the closing phenylalanine or tryptophan. The D gene is left open where the match is weak. The size of a clone is reported for some rows only, either as once, few or many, or as a class for expanded clones.

abundance: once; d_gene: TRBD1; v_gene: TRBV12-3/TRBV12-4; j_gene: TRBJ2-5; CDR3aa: CASSFSDRRETQYF; CDR3nt: TGTGCCAGCAGTTTCTCGGACAGGAGGGAGACCCAGTACTTC
abundance: few; d_gene: TRBD1; v_gene: TRBV5-1; j_gene: TRBJ1-1; CDR3aa: CASSLRTGNTEAFF; CDR3nt: TGCGCCAGCAGCTTGCGGACAGGGAACACTGAAGCTTTCTTT
abundance: few; d_gene: -; v_gene: TRBV4-2; j_gene: TRBJ2-5; CDR3aa: CASSPQWGGRQETQYF; CDR3nt: TGTGCCAGCAGCCCCCAATGGGGGGGCAGACAAGAGACCCAGTACTTC
abundance: few; d_gene: -; v_gene: TRBV11-1; j_gene: TRBJ1-3; CDR3aa: CASSSQTGNTIYF; CDR3nt: TGTGCCAGCAGCTCCCAAACGGGAAACACCATATATTTT
abundance: few; d_gene: -; v_gene: TRBV7-2; j_gene: TRBJ1-3; CDR3aa: CASSLGGGGGNTIYF; CDR3nt: TGTGCCAGCAGCTTAGGTGGGGGCGGTGGAAACACCATATATTTT
abundance: -; d_gene: -; v_gene: TRBV7-3; j_gene: TRBJ1-5; CDR3aa: CASLSGSNQPQHF; CDR3nt: TGTGCCAGCCTAAGCGGTAGCAATCAGCCCCAGCATTTT
abundance: few; d_gene: -; v_gene: TRBV19; j_gene: TRBJ2-3; CDR3aa: CASSAWTASTDTQYF; CDR3nt: TGTGCCAGTAGTGCTTGGACCGCTAGCACAGATACGCAGTATTTT
abundance: few; d_gene: -; v_gene: TRBV4-3; j_gene: TRBJ1-4; CDR3aa: CASSPTGGATNEKLFF; CDR3nt: TGCGCCAGCAGCCCAACGGGGGGGGCAACTAATGAAAAACTGTTTTTT
abundance: many; d_gene: -; v_gene: TRBV7-2; j_gene: TRBJ1-6; CDR3aa: CASSLGSVVVSPLHF; CDR3nt: TGTGCCAGCAGCTTGGGGTCAGTAGTAGTTTCACCCCTCCACTTT
abundance: few; d_gene: -; v_gene: TRBV7-9; j_gene: TRBJ2-6; CDR3aa: CASADSGANVLTF; CDR3nt: TGTGCCAGCGCAGACTCTGGGGCCAACGTCCTGACTTTC
abundance: many; d_gene: -; v_gene: TRBV5-1; j_gene: TRBJ2-5; CDR3aa: CASSSGVGLVTQYF; CDR3nt: TGCGCCAGCAGCTCTGGAGTGGGGCTTGTGACCCAGTACTTC
abundance: -; d_gene: -; v_gene: TRBV5-1; j_gene: TRBJ2-5; CDR3aa: CASSLGAAQETQYF; CDR3nt: TGCGCCAGCAGCTTGGGGGCCGCCCAAGAGACCCAGTACTTC
abundance: many; d_gene: TRBD1; v_gene: TRBV7-2; j_gene: TRBJ2-1; CDR3aa: CASSPGQQQFF; CDR3nt: TGTGCCAGCAGCCCGGGACAGCAGCAGTTCTTC
abundance: -; d_gene: TRBD2; v_gene: TRBV5-6; j_gene: TRBJ2-1; CDR3aa: CASSLVIAGDNEQFF; CDR3nt: TGTGCCAGCAGCTTGGTAATAGCGGGGGACAATGAGCAGTTCTTC
abundance: many; d_gene: TRBD2; v_gene: TRBV5-5; j_gene: TRBJ2-1; CDR3aa: CASSATGTSGRIAYNEQFF; CDR3nt: TGTGCCAGCAGCGCGACAGGGACTAGCGGGCGAATCGCCTACAATGAGCAGTTCTTC
abundance: few; d_gene: -; v_gene: TRBV7-9; j_gene: TRBJ1-1; CDR3aa: CASSPPFGIMRGNTEAFF; CDR3nt: TGTGCCAGCAGCCCCCCTTTTGGGATTATGAGGGGGAACACTGAAGCTTTCTTT
abundance: few; d_gene: TRBD1; v_gene: TRBV10-3; j_gene: TRBJ2-5; CDR3aa: CAISVWDRAETQYF; CDR3nt: TGTGCCATCAGTGTATGGGACAGGGCCGAGACCCAGTACTTC
abundance: -; d_gene: -; v_gene: TRBV6-1; j_gene: TRBJ1-5; CDR3aa: CATTRNMGQHF; CDR3nt: TGTGCCACCACCCGTAACATGGGCCAGCATTTT
abundance: many; d_gene: TRBD2; v_gene: TRBV11-3; j_gene: TRBJ2-1; CDR3aa: CASSLPGGGNEQFF; CDR3nt: TGTGCCAGCAGCTTACCGGGAGGGGGCAATGAGCAGTTCTTC
abundance: few; d_gene: -; v_gene: TRBV20-1; j_gene: TRBJ2-3; CDR3aa: CSAPNGFTRDTQYF; CDR3nt: TGCAGTGCCCCCAACGGCTTCACGCGGGATACGCAGTATTTT
abundance: -; d_gene: -; v_gene: TRBV7-9; j_gene: TRBJ1-1; CDR3aa: CASSLGQAGKAFF; CDR3nt: TGTGCCAGCAGCTTAGGGCAGGCGGGGAAAGCTTTCTTT
abundance: -; d_gene: -; v_gene: TRBV5-4; j_gene: TRBJ2-1; CDR3aa: CASSLAGFSYNEQFF; CDR3nt: TGTGCCAGCAGCTTGGCAGGGTTCTCCTACAATGAGCAGTTCTTC